The text below deals with one T cell receptor (beta chain). Its antigen is currently unknown. Clones were read by immunoSEQ multiplex PCR, and TCRdb kept only the in-frame ones, dropping some. This sample yields more than 95,000 clones, of which about 89% are seen a single time; around a quarter belongs to the top ten. This entry belongs to a study of T cell responses to AZD1222 COVID-19 vaccine. Overall study findings and caveats: Repertoires were obtained only post-peak T cell response. The sample set comprised mostly white British donors with more females, and clonal diversity was possibly underestimated.

The sample here was peripheral blood, taken on day 0 of AZD1222 vaccination. The clonotype originates from an adult in good health.

The CDR3 protein is CASSGVESSYNEQFF. The CDR3 bases are TGTGCCAGCAGTGGGGTGGAGAGCTCCTACAATGAGCAGTTCTTC. The chain uses TRBV6-2 or TRBV6-3 and TRBJ2-1; D is ambiguous. The CDR3 is 15 residues long. The V gene's germline CDR1 is MNHEY and CDR2 SVGEGT. V was cut by 5 bases and J by 0 bases, with 11 bases left in between.